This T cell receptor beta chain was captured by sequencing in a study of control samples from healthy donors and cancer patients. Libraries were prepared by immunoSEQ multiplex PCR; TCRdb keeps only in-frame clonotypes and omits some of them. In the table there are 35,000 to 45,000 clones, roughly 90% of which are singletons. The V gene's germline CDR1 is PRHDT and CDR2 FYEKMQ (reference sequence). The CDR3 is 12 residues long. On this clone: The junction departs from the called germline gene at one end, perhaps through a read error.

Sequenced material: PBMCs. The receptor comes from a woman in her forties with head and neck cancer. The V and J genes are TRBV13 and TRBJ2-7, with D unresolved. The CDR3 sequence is CASSPHSYEQCF. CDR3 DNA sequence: TGTGCCAGCAGCCCACACTCCTACGAGCAGTGCTTC.